The entry that follows covers one TCR beta chain sequence. The antigen this receptor binds is unknown. Multiplex PCR with a touch-down protocol amplified TRB rearrangements, with the TRB-A and TRB-B primer pools combined in a single tube. Two consecutive PCR reactions with Phusion HS II polymerase added Illumina adapters and sample indices to the amplicons. The amplicons were gel-purified using the NucleoSpin Gel and PCR Clean-up kit, after which quantification was performed by Qubit and quality was checked on an Agilent 2100 Bioanalyzer. Sequencing of the libraries was done on an Illumina MiSeq with 600-cycle, single-indexed, paired-end runs. For the original study's pipeline: Alignment and assembly of TRB reads were performed with MiXCR version 2.1.12 and the default MiXCR reference library. A clone was defined by each unique CDR3 nucleotide sequence, and analysis was restricted to productive sequences with at least two reads. To assess repertoire diversity, an R script computed alpha-parameterized diversity profiles (alpha 0 to 5), which included the Shannon (alpha 1) and Simpson (alpha 2) indices. Combinatorial TRB VJ usage was calculated with the tcR package and was compared between cohorts by principal component analysis performed with ade4. GLIPH clustering of TCRbeta CDR3s was carried out on cohort pairs matched by age and read depth, and cluster frequencies were compared by Wilcoxon test. TCRdb reprocessed the reads; each CDR3 protein sequence makes one entry, and DNA is unavailable. The authors' filters were not applied to this entry. Per the sample table, the count is several thousand distinct CDR3 sequences. Of the sample, roughly 50% falls within the top ten clones.

The data originate from a study of T cell clusters in autoimmune cytopenias (dated by TCRdb to between 2017 and 2020). As for the study more broadly: Among healthy donor controls, the mean age was approximately 52 years, the median age was roughly 60 years, and 22 of 43 were female. Per sample, TRB sequencing gave a median depth of about 54,000 reads and a median of approximately 2,400 distinct TRB clonotypes. In autoimmune cytopenia patients, peripheral blood TRB and IGH repertoires were sequenced during active disease and over treatment follow-up, together with healthy, CLL and autoimmune hepatitis controls. The study was designed to test whether a disease-specific immune repertoire signature usable as a blood-based biomarker is carried by autoimmune cytopenia patients. For primary cytopenia, the controls were under 30 age-matched healthy donors, and for secondary cytopenia, the controls were around 15 age-matched CLL patients. Autoimmune hepatitis repertoires were compared against fewer than 30 age- and sex-matched healthy donors. Results the study describes overall, beyond this receptor: The GLIPH analysis suggested a lack of physiological T cell clusters in primary autoimmune cytopenia patients, since some 52 clusters were exclusive to healthy donors whereas over 15 were exclusive to patients. The T cell clusters were defined in silico only, and their functional role remained to be validated experimentally. Shifts in the TRB repertoire, including less even repertoires in secondary cytopenia and CLL, were mostly a reflection of lymphoma bias and not of autoimmunity. The cluster-lack signature was not observed for secondary cytopenia versus CLL, as the signature was apparently masked by the dominant lymphoma-associated repertoire. Healthy donors had almost three times as many exclusive TRB clusters as active autoimmune hepatitis patients, a finding consistent with an autoimmunity-wide signature.

TRB amplification used roughly 250 ng of peripheral blood genomic DNA, some 38,000 genome equivalents, per sample. From a lookup of the germline V gene (reference sequence), CDR1 and CDR2 are SEHNR and FQNEAQ. The CDR3 has 14 amino acids, counting the end cysteine and phenylalanine. The record lacks a DNA sequence. These same data were also listed under a study on T cell repertoires in aging, cancer and after chemotherapy. From the second report: Six donor age groups were covered, ranging from 30 or younger up to 70 or older, and each group contained at least three individuals. TCR repertoires from healthy donor controls were recorded over periods of several months to years and showed clear clonal overlap between repeated samplings. The full dataset contained approximately 9.6 million TCR reads. Significantly lower blood TCR diversity and higher clonality were observed in untreated patients with hematological or solid cancers than in age-matched healthy donors. In healthy donors, the decline in TCR diversity with age was mainly explained by loss of richness, whereas in cancer patients loss of evenness was also found to contribute. In both cancer cohorts, the median generation probability rose over the chemotherapy interval, which suggests that the repertoire was reconstituted through rebound thymic output. According to the authors, the repertoire data do not permit conclusions about immunological memory after chemotherapy. To examine immunoaging and T cell reconstitution after chemotherapy, the study profiled TCR beta repertoires in peripheral blood from healthy donors and cancer patients. Alongside some 100 healthy donors serving as a reference group, the cohort included roughly 220 cancer patients, of whom 94 had hematological cancers and 124 had solid cancers. TRB sequences were processed with MiXCR versions 2.12 and 3.0.5. The repertoire metrics were Shannon diversity, evenness, clonality (defined as one minus evenness), and alpha-parameterized diversity profiles covering alpha 0 to 5. The IGoR algorithm was used to calculate generation probabilities of clones in the paired pre- and post-chemotherapy samples.

Material: peripheral blood. The sequence links TRBV7-9 to TRBJ2-1; TCRdb indicates TRBD1, and absent DNA this call remains unverified. The origin of this receptor is a human donor in good health. Here the CDR3 is given as CASRPLGTDNEQFF.